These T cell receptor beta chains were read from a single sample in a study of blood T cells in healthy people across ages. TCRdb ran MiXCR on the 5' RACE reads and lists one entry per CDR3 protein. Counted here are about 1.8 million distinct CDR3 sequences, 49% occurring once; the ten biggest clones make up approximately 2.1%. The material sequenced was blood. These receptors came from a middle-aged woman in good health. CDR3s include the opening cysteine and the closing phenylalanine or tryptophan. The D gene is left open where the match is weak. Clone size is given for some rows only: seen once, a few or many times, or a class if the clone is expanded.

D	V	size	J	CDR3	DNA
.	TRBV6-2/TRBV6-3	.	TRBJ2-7	CASRYSTGNSYEQYF	TGTGCCAGCAGATACTCGACGGGGAACTCCTACGAGCAGTACTTC
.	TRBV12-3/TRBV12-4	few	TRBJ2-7	CASSRQDHSYEQYF	TGTGCCAGCAGTCGACAGGACCACTCCTACGAGCAGTACTTC
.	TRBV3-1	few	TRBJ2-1	CASSRVRPNEQFF	TGTGCCAGCAGCCGGGTCCGACCCAATGAGCAGTTCTTC
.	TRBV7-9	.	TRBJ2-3	CASSLLPISTDTQYF	TGTGCCAGCAGCTTATTGCCGATTAGCACAGATACGCAGTATTTT
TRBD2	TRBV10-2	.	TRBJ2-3	CASSESGGSGGARDTQYF	TGCGCCAGCAGTGAGTCAGGTGGGAGCGGGGGGGCGAGAGATACGCAGTATTTT
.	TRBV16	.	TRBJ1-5	CASSPRVSQPQHF	TGTGCCAGCAGCCCCAGGGTTTCTCAGCCCCAGCATTTT
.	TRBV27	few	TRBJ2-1	CASSPNYARADYNEQFF	TGTGCCAGCAGTCCCAATTACGCCAGGGCCGATTACAATGAGCAGTTCTTC
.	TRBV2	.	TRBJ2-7	CAIRDKVYEQYF	TGTGCCATACGGGACAAAGTCTACGAGCAGTACTTC
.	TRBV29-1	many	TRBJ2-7	CSVAPMAPHEQYF	TGCAGCGTTGCCCCCATGGCCCCCCACGAGCAGTACTTC
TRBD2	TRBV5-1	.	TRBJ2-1	CASSFRSGEYNEQFF	TGCGCCAGCAGCTTTAGGAGCGGGGAGTACAATGAGCAGTTCTTC
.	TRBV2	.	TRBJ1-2	CASSEPWTDGYTF	TGTGCCAGCAGTGAACCATGGACAGATGGCTACACCTTC
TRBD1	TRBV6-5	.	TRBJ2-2	CASSYETGVSTGELFF	TGTGCCAGCAGTTACGAGACAGGGGTTTCCACCGGGGAGCTGTTTTTT
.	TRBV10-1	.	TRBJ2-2	CASRSGNTGELFF	TGCGCCAGCAGGAGCGGGAACACCGGGGAGCTGTTTTTT
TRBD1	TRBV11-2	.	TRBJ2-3	CASSPTGSSTDTQYF	TGTGCCAGCAGCCCGACAGGGTCTAGCACAGATACGCAGTATTTT
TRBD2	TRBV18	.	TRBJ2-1	CASSLPGLGIYEQFF	TGTGCCAGCTCACTTCCGGGACTAGGTATCTATGAGCAGTTCTTC
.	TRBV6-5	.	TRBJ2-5	CASCYSRGRGGTQYF	TGTGCCAGCTGTTACTCGAGGGGCCGAGGGGGGACCCAGTACTTC
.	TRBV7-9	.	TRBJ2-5	CASSTRGGKGQETQYF	TGTGCCAGCAGTACCCGAGGGGGGAAAGGCCAAGAGACCCAGTACTTC
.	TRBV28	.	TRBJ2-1	CASSPSGKFPVNEQFF	TGTGCCAGCAGCCCCTCCGGAAAATTCCCAGTGAATGAGCAGTTCTTC
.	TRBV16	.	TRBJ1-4	CASSQLGPATNEKLFF	TGTGCCAGCAGCCAATTGGGGCCAGCAACTAATGAAAAGCTGTTTTTT
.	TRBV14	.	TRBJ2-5	CASSQDWQGIETQYF	TGTGCCAGCAGCCAAGATTGGCAGGGGATAGAGACCCAGTACTTC
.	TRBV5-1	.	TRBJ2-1	CASSLETQGGWNEQFF	TGCGCCAGCAGCTTGGAAACACAGGGAGGATGGAATGAGCAGTTCTTC
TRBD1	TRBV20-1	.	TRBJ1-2	CSARDGDRGVLDANYGYTF	TGCAGTGCTAGAGACGGGGACAGGGGAGTATTAGATGCAAACTATGGCTACACCTTC
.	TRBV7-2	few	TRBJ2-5	CASSSEWVLVGTQYF	TGTGCCAGCAGCTCAGAGTGGGTGCTAGTGGGGACCCAGTACTTC
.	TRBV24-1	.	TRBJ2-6	CATGTTSSGANVLTF	TGTGCCACAGGGACAACGAGTTCTGGGGCCAACGTCCTGACTTTC
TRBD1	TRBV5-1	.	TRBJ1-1	CASSLTGQGLPNTEAFF	TGCGCCAGCAGCCTGACGGGACAGGGATTGCCGAACACTGAAGCTTTCTTT
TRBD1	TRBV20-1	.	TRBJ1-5	CSAIQGAVSNQPQHF	TGCAGTGCTATTCAGGGGGCAGTGAGCAATCAGCCCCAGCATTTT
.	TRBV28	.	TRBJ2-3	CASNPRVRTDTQYF	TGTGCCAGCAACCCGAGGGTACGAACAGATACGCAGTATTTT
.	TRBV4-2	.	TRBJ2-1	CASSQDSGGYPYNEQFF	TGTGCCAGCAGCCAAGATAGTGGGGGTTACCCCTACAATGAGCAGTTCTTC
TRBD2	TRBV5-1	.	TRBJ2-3	CASSSTSGAGDTQYF	TGCGCCAGCAGCTCGACTAGCGGGGCAGGGGATACGCAGTATTTT
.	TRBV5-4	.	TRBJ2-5	CASSLKQEAQYF	TGTGCCAGCAGTTTGAAACAAGAGGCCCAGTACTTC
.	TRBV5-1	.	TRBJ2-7	CASSLDSSSSYNEQYF	TGCGCCAGCAGCTTGGACAGCTCGAGCTCCTACAATGAGCAGTACTTC
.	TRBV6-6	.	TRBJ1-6	CASRYPRGNNSPLHF	TGTGCCAGCAGGTACCCACGGGGTAACAATTCACCCCTCCACTTT
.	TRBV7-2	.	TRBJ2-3	CASSLGSDYTQYF	TGTGCCAGCAGCTTAGGGTCGGACTATACGCAGTATTTT
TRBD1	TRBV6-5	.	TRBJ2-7	CASSYSTGAHYEQYF	TGTGCCAGCAGTTACTCGACAGGGGCTCACTACGAGCAGTACTTC
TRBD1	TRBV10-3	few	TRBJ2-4	CAISESTGRDRLAKNIQYF	TGTGCCATCAGTGAGTCGACGGGAAGGGACAGATTAGCCAAAAACATTCAGTACTTC
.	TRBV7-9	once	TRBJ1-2	CASSLARQGTNYGYTF	TGTGCCAGCAGCTTAGCGCGGCAGGGGACTAACTATGGCTACACCTTC
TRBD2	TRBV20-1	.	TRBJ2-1	CSVKRGAGYNEQFF	TGCAGTGTCAAGCGGGGGGCAGGGTACAATGAGCAGTTCTTC
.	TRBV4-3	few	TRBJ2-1	CASSQVKGRNNEQFF	TGCGCCAGCAGCCAAGTCAAGGGGCGGAACAATGAGCAGTTCTTC
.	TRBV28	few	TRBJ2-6	CASSLLGRGFNVLTF	TGTGCCAGCAGTTTATTGGGGAGAGGATTTAACGTCCTGACTTTC
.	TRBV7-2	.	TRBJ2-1	CASSEEPGTPIYNEQFF	TGTGCCAGCAGCGAGGAACCCGGGACCCCGATATACAATGAGCAGTTCTTC
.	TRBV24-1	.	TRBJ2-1	CATSVGTYNEQFF	TGTGCCACCAGTGTGGGAACTTACAATGAGCAGTTCTTC
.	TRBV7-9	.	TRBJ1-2	CASSLVGSVGVNGYTF	TGTGCCAGCAGCTTAGTCGGTTCGGTGGGGGTCAATGGCTACACCTTC
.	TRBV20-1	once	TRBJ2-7	CSARDTDSYEQYF	TGCAGTGCTAGGGATACAGATTCCTACGAGCAGTACTTC
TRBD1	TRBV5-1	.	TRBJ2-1	CASSPTRDRANEQFF	TGCGCCAGCAGCCCCACCCGGGACAGGGCTAATGAGCAGTTCTTC
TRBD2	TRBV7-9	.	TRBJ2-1	CASSTSGRGANEQFF	TGTGCCAGCAGCACGTCTGGGCGGGGGGCCAATGAGCAGTTCTTC
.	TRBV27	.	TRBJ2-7	CASSLNPLPTYEQYF	TGTGCCAGCAGTTTAAACCCGCTACCTACCTACGAGCAGTACTTC
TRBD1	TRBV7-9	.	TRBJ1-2	CASSSRQGASNYGYTF	TGTGCCAGCAGTTCCAGACAGGGGGCATCTAACTATGGCTACACCTTC
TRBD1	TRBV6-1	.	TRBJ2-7	CASTKGSGTGGSYEQYF	TGTGCCAGCACCAAGGGGAGCGGGACAGGGGGCTCCTACGAGCAGTACTTC
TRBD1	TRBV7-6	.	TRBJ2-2	CASTLGTANTGELFF	TGTGCCAGCACCTTGGGGACAGCTAACACCGGGGAGCTGTTTTTT
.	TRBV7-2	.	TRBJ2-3	CASSLAQGGADTQYF	TGTGCCAGCAGCTTAGCGCAGGGGGGGGCAGATACGCAGTATTTT
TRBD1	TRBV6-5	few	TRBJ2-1	CASRGDRGRNNEQFF	TGTGCCAGCCGGGGGGACAGGGGGCGTAACAATGAGCAGTTCTTC
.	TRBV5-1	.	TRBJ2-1	CASSLFDEERFF	TGCGCCAGCAGCTTGTTTGACGAGGAGCGGTTCTTC
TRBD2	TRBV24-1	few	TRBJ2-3	CATRREGADTQYF	TGTGCCACCAGAAGGGAGGGCGCGGATACGCAGTATTTT
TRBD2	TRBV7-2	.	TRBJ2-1	CASSRGLAGGHSEQFF	TGTGCCAGCAGCAGAGGACTAGCGGGGGGGCATAGTGAGCAGTTCTTC
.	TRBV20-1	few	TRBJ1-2	CSAREYRDGSGYTF	TGCAGTGCTAGAGAGTACAGGGATGGGAGTGGCTACACCTTC